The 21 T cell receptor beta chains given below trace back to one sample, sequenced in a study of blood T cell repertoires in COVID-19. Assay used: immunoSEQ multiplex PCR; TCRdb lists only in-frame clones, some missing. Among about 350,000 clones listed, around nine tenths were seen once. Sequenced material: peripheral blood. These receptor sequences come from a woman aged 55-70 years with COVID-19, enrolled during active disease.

The CDR3 DNA reads TGTGCCAGCGGGCCCTTATGGGAGGCTTTCTTT. Encoded protein: CASGPLWEAFF. The gene calls are TRBV2 and TRBJ1-1; no firm D call. Trimming shortened V by 8 bases and J by 11 bases, and 15 bases separated the two germline ends. The germline CDR1 and CDR2 sequences are SNHLY and FYNNEI. The CDR3 has 11 amino acids.

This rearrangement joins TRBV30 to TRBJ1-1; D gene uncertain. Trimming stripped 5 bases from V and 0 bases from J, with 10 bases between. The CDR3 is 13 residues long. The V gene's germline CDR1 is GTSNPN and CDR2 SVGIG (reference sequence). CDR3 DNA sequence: TGTGCCTGGGGAAAACAGATGAACACTGAAGCTTTCTTT. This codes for CAWGKQMNTEAFF.

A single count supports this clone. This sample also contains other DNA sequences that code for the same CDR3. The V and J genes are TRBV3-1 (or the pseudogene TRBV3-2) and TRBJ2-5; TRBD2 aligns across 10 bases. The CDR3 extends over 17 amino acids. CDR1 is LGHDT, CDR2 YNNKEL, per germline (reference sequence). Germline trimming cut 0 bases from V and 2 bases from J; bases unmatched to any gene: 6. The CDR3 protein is CASSQEGSGGYQETQYF. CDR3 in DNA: TGTGCCAGCAGCCAAGAGGGTAGCGGGGGGTATCAAGAGACCCAGTACTTC.

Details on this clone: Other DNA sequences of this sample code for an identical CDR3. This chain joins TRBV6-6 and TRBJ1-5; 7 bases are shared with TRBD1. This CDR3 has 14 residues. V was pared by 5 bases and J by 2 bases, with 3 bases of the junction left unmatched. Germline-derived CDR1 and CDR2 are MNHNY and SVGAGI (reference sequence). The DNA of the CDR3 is TGTGCCAGCAGTCGCACAGGGGGCAATCAGCCCCAGCATTTT. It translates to CASSRTGGNQPQHF.

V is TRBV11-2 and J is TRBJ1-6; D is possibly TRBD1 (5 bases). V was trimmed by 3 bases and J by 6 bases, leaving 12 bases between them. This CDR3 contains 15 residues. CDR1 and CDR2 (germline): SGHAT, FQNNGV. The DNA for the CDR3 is TGTGCCAGCAGCTTTGAAGGGGCAGGTAATTCACCCCTCCACTTT. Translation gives CASSFEGAGNSPLHF.

The DNA for the CDR3 is TGTGCCAGCAGCCAAGATTGGATACAGGGGAGAGATACGCAGTATTTT. Its protein product is CASSQDWIQGRDTQYF. The genes are TRBV3-1 (or the pseudogene TRBV3-2) and TRBJ2-3, with TRBD1 matching 7 bases. The V and J ends lost 0 bases and 5 bases, in that order; junction bases with no gene match: 8. This CDR3 has 16 amino acids. Germline-derived CDR1 and CDR2 are LGHDT and YNNKEL (reference sequence).

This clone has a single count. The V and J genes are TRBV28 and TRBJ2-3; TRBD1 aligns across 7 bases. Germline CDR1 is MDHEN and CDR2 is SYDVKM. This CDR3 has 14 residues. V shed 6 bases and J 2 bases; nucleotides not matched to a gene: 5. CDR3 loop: CASSSGTVTDTQYF. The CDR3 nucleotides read TGTGCCAGCAGCTCCGGGACAGTCACAGATACGCAGTATTTT. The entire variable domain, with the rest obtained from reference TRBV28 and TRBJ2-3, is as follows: DVKVTQSSRYLVKRTGEKVFLECVQDMDHENMFWYRQDPGLGLRLIYFSYDVKMKEKGDIPEGYSVSREKKERFSLILESASTNQTSMYLCASSSGTVTDTQYFGPGTRLTVL.

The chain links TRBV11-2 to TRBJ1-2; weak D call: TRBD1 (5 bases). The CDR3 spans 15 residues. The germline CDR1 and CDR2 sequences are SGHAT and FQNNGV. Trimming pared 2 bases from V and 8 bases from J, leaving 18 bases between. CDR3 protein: CASSLTSGTAAGYTF. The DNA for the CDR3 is TGTGCCAGCAGCTTAACCAGCGGGACGGCAGCAGGCTACACCTTC.

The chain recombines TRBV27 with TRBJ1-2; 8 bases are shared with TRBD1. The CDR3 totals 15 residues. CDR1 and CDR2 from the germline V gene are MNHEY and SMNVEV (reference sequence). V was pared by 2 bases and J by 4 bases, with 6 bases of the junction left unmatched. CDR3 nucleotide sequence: TGTGCCAGCAGTTTAGTCGGGGGGACAGGCTATGGCTACACCTTC. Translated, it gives CASSLVGGTGYGYTF.

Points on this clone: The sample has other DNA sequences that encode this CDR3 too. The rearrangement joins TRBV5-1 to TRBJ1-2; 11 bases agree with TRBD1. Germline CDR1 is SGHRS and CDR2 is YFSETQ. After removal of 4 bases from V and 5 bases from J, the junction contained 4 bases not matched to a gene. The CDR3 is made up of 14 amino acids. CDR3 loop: CASSPGTGGYGYTF. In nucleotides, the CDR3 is TGCGCCAGCAGCCCCGGGACAGGGGGATATGGCTACACCTTC.

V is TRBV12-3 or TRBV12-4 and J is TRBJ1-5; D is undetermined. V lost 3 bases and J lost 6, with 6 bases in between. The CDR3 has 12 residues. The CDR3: CASSFAVQPQHF. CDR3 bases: TGTGCCAGCAGTTTCGCGGTTCAGCCCCAGCATTTT.

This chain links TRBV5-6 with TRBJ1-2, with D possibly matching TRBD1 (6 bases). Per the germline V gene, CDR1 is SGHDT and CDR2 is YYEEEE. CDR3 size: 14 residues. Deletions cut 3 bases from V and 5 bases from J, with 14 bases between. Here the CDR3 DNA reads TGTGCCAGCAGCTCCTACAGGGAACTTTATGGCTACACCTTC. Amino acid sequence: CASSSYRELYGYTF.

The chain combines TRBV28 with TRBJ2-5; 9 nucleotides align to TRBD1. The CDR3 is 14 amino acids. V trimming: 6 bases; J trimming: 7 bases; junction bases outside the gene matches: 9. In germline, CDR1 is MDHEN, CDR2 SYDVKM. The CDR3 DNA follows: TGTGCCAGCAGCACTGGGACAGGGCCAGGGACCCAGTACTTC. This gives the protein CASSTGTGPGTQYF.

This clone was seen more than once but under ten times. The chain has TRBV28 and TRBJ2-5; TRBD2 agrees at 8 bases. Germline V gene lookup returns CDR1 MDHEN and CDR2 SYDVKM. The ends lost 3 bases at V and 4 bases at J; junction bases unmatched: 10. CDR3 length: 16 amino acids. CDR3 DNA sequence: TGTGCCAGCAGTTTCTCCCGACTAGCGCTAGGAGAGACCCAGTACTTC. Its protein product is CASSFSRLALGETQYF.

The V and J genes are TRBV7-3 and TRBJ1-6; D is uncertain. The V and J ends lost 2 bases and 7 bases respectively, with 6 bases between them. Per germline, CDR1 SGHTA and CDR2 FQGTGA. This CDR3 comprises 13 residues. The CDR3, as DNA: TGTGCCAGCAGCTTATGGAGCAATTCACCCCTCCACTTT. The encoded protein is CASSLWSNSPLHF. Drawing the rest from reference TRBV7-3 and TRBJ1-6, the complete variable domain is GAGVSQTPSNKVTEKGKYVELRCDPISGHTALYWYRQSLGQGPEFLIYFQGTGAADDSGLPNDRFFAVRPEGSVSTLKIQRTERGDSAVYLCASSLWSNSPLHFGNGTRLTVT.

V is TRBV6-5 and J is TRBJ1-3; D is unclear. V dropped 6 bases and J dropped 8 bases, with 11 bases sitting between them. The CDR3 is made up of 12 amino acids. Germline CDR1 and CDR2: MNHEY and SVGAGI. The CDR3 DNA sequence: TGTGCCAGCAGCCACAAGGGAGACACCATATATTTT. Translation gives CASSHKGDTIYF.

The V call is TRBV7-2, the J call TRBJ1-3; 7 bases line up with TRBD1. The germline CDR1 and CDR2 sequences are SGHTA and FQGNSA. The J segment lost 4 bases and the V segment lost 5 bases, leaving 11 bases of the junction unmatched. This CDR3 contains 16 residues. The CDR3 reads CASSPIETGMGNTIYF. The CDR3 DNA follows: TGTGCCAGCAGCCCGATTGAGACAGGGATGGGAAACACCATATATTTT.

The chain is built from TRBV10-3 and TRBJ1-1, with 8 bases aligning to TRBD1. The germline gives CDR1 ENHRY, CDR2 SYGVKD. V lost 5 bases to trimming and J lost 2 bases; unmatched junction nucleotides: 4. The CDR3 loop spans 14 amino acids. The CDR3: CAISFGQGNTEAFF. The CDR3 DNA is TGTGCCATCAGTTTTGGACAGGGTAACACTGAAGCTTTCTTT.

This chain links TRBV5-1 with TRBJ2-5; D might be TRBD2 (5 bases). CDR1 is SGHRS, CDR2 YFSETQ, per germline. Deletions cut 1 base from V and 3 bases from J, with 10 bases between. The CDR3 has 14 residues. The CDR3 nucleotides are TGCGCCAGCAGCTTGTCTCCGGGGAAAGAGACCCAGTACTTC. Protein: CASSLSPGKETQYF.

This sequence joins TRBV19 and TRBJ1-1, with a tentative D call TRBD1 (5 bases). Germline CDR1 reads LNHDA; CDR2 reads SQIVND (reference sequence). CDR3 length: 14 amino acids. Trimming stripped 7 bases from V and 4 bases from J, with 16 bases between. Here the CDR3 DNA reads TGTGCCAGTACTGCTAATTGGGGGGGCACTGAAGCTTTCTTT. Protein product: CASTANWGGTEAFF.

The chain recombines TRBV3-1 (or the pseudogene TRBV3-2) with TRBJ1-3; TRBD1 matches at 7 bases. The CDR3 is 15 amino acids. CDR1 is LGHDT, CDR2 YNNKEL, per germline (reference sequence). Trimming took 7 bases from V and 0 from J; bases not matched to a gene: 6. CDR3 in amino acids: CASTLDRSSGNTIYF. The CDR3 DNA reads TGTGCCAGCACCCTGGACAGGAGCTCTGGAAACACCATATATTTT.